This entry lists 31 T cell receptor beta chains sequenced from one sample in a study of T cell responses to AZD1222 COVID-19 vaccine. Produced via immunoSEQ multiplex PCR; TCRdb's table is partial and in-frame only. The repertoire consists of 83,000 or so clones, with around 88% occurring once and the leading ten covering 8.7%. The input for sequencing was peripheral blood, taken on day 0 of AZD1222 vaccination. The source is an adult in good health.

V is TRBV3-1 (or the pseudogene TRBV3-2) and J is TRBJ2-1; D is uncertain. The CDR3 length is 12 residues. V lost 4 bases and J lost 10, with 11 bases in between. In germline, CDR1 is LGHDT, CDR2 YNNKEL (reference sequence). As DNA, the CDR3 is TGTGCCAGCAGCCCAGACCACTTAGAGCAGTTCTTC. This codes for CASSPDHLEQFF.

The sample holds one count of this clone. The chain links TRBV28 to TRBJ1-1; D might be TRBD1 (6 bases). The CDR3 runs 15 residues. V was trimmed by 5 bases and J by 5 bases, leaving 18 bases between them. The V gene's germline CDR1 is MDHEN and CDR2 SYDVKM. The CDR3 region has the DNA TGTGCCAGCAGTCCACCCGCGCGGGGGGCAACTGAAGCTTTCTTT. The encoded protein is CASSPPARGATEAFF.

CDR3 loop: CASSQGGSANEKLFF. Here the CDR3 DNA reads TGTGCCAGCAGCCAAGGGGGGTCTGCTAATGAAAAACTGTTTTTT. J is TRBJ1-4 and V is TRBV3-1 (or the pseudogene TRBV3-2); weak D call: TRBD1 (5 bases). V lost 1 base and J lost 3, with 9 bases in between. CDR3 length equals 15 residues. Germline V lookup: CDR1 LGHDT, CDR2 YNNKEL (reference sequence).

The chain links TRBV7-2 to TRBJ2-5; 7 bases match TRBD1. The germline gives CDR1 SGHTA, CDR2 FQGNSA. The CDR3 spans 14 residues. The trim removed 5 bases at V and 5 bases at J, leaving 8 bases unmatched. The CDR3 region is CASSPLQGSETQYF. In nucleotides, the CDR3 is TGTGCCAGCAGCCCCCTACAGGGGTCGGAGACCCAGTACTTC.

The chain recombines TRBV5-4 with TRBJ2-7, with 7 bases that match TRBD2. V trimming: 4 bases; J trimming: 4 bases; junction bases outside the gene matches: 14. Germline CDR1 is SGHNT and CDR2 is YYREEE (reference sequence). The CDR3 is made up of 16 amino acids. The DNA for the CDR3 is TGTGCCAGCAGCCCTGGGGGAGGGGAGAGGACATACGAGCAGTACTTC. Translating gives CASSPGGGERTYEQYF.

V is TRBV7-9 and J is TRBJ1-6; D call uncertain. This CDR3 has 12 residues. V lost 2 bases, J lost 10 bases, and 6 bases lay in between. Germline-derived CDR1 and CDR2 are SEHNR and FQNEAQ (reference sequence). CDR3 sequence reads: CASSLPGSPLHF. In DNA form, the CDR3 reads TGTGCCAGCAGCTTACCGGGATCACCCCTCCACTTT.

The J gene is TRBJ1-4, the V gene TRBV6-6; D may be TRBD1 (5 bases). The V gene lost 5 bases and the J gene lost 7 bases, with 26 bases spanning the gap. The CDR3 has 18 residues. CDR1 and CDR2 from the germline V gene are MNHNY and SVGAGI (reference sequence). CDR3 sequence reads: CASSRRTGPDMIGEKLFF. In DNA form, the CDR3 reads TGTGCCAGCAGTCGCCGAACAGGACCCGACATGATCGGTGAAAAACTGTTTTTT.

The chain joins TRBV3-1 (or the pseudogene TRBV3-2) to TRBJ2-3; TRBD1 aligns across 7 bases. The CDR3 spans 14 residues. Germline CDR1 LGHDT, CDR2 YNNKEL (reference sequence). V gave up 4 bases and J gave up 2 bases; unmatched junction bases: 3. This CDR3 reads CASSPGQITDTQYF. CDR3 nucleotide sequence: TGTGCCAGCAGCCCGGGACAGATCACAGATACGCAGTATTTT.

This chain uses TRBV5-6 with TRBJ2-7, with D possibly matching TRBD2 (6 bases). The CDR3 is 15 amino acids. Trimming took 6 bases from V and 2 from J, leaving 18 bases between them. The V gene's germline CDR1 is SGHDT and CDR2 YYEEEE. This chain's CDR3 is CASKVAGPEAYEQYF. CDR3 coding DNA: TGTGCCAGCAAGGTGGCGGGACCAGAGGCCTACGAGCAGTACTTC.

This clone was observed once. CDR3 residues: CSARGPLTDTQYF. CDR3 nucleotides: TGCAGTGCTCGTGGGCCCTTAACAGATACGCAGTATTTT. The rearrangement links TRBV20-1 to TRBJ2-3, with D unresolved. Germline-derived CDR1 and CDR2 are DFQATT and SNEGSKA (reference sequence). V lost 5 bases and J 3 bases, leaving 12 bases between the germline ends. The CDR3 runs to 13 residues.

V usage is TRBV28 and J usage is TRBJ1-2; D ambiguous. Germline CDR1 and CDR2: MDHEN and SYDVKM. The CDR3 consists of 13 residues. Trimming took 5 bases from V and 0 from J, leaving 7 bases between them. The CDR3 here is CASSQTPNYGYTF. The CDR3 DNA reads TGTGCCAGCAGTCAGACACCTAACTATGGCTACACCTTC.

The chain is built from TRBV10-3 and TRBJ2-5; D is ambiguous. Germline CDR1 reads ENHRY; CDR2 reads SYGVKD. V gave up 4 bases and J gave up 4 bases, with 10 bases separating them. The CDR3 is made up of 13 amino acids. The CDR3 DNA reads TGTGCCATCAGTGGGGCAAGAGGAGAGACCCAGTACTTC. It yields the protein CAISGARGETQYF.

The J gene is TRBJ2-1, the V gene TRBV21-1; the table gives TRBD2 as D, unverified against the DNA. TRBV21-1 is assigned pseudogene status. The CDR3 runs 15 residues. The CDR3 coding sequence is TGTGCCAGCAGCAAAGCCGGGATCTACTACAATGAGCAGTTCTTC. Translated: CASSKAGIYYNEQFF.

Only one count was recorded for this clone. The rearrangement uses TRBV12-3 or TRBV12-4 and TRBJ1-2; D unresolved. The V gene lost 6 bases and the J gene lost 2 bases, with 4 bases spanning the gap. The CDR3 has 11 amino acids. DNA of the CDR3: TGTGCCAGCAGCCAAAACTATGGCTACACCTTC. The encoded protein is CASSQNYGYTF.

This chain links TRBV4-1 with TRBJ2-6; TRBD2 matches at 7 bases. The ends lost 0 bases at V and 0 bases at J; junction bases unmatched: 5. This CDR3 spans 18 amino acids. Germline CDR1 reads MGHRA; CDR2 reads YSYEKL. This CDR3 is CASSQEPSGVSGANVLTF. Written as DNA, the CDR3 is TGCGCCAGCAGCCAAGAACCTAGCGGAGTCTCTGGGGCCAACGTCCTGACTTTC.

J is TRBJ1-1 and V is TRBV28; D gene ambiguous. Germline CDR1 and CDR2: MDHEN and SYDVKM. V was clipped by 1 base and J by 1 base, with 13 bases between them. This CDR3 comprises 16 residues. This CDR3 is CASSLSWIPPNTEAFF. The CDR3 nucleotides read TGTGCCAGCAGTTTATCGTGGATACCCCCGAACACTGAAGCTTTCTTT. The full variable domain, its missing parts supplied by reference TRBV28 and TRBJ1-1, is DVKVTQSSRYLVKRTGEKVFLECVQDMDHENMFWYRQDPGLGLRLIYFSYDVKMKEKGDIPEGYSVSREKKERFSLILESASTNQTSMYLCASSLSWIPPNTEAFFGQGTRLTVV.

The CDR3 coding sequence is TGTGCCAGCTCACCCACAGATAACTATGGCTACACCTTC. This gives the protein CASSPTDNYGYTF. The V gene is TRBV18, the J gene TRBJ1-2; D is ambiguous. V was cut by 3 bases and J by 1 base, with 6 bases left in between. The CDR3 is made up of 13 amino acids. CDR1 is KGHSH, CDR2 LQKENI, per germline.

For the CDR3, the DNA is TGTGCCAGCAGCGTAGAAGGGGGAGCAAATGAAAAACTGTTTTTT. This translates into CASSVEGGANEKLFF. The V call is TRBV9, the J call TRBJ1-4, with a weak D call TRBD1 (6 bases). The V end lost 0 bases, the J end lost 5 bases, and 11 bases lay between the germline ends. The germline gives CDR1 SGDLS, CDR2 YYNGEE. The CDR3 consists of 15 residues.

This rearrangement joins TRBV2 to TRBJ1-2; D might be TRBD1 (6 bases). V shed 6 bases and J shed 3 bases, with 14 bases lying between them. CDR3 length: 14 amino acids. Germline V CDR1 and CDR2: SNHLY, FYNNEI. This CDR3 reads CASRKTPGDYGYTF. CDR3 sequence (DNA): TGTGCCAGCAGGAAGACTCCAGGGGACTATGGCTACACCTTC.

This clone showed up just once. V and J are TRBV23-1 and TRBJ1-2; D gene ambiguous. TRBV23-1 belongs to the ORF category, with a function that is uncertain. V dropped 0 bases and J dropped 5 bases, with 19 bases sitting between them. This CDR3 region has 17 residues. The CDR3 DNA is TGCGCCAGCAGTCAATCGTGGGAGGAGCCCCCTCTTTATGGCTACACCTTC. Protein product: CASSQSWEEPPLYGYTF.

The V and J genes are TRBV6-5 and TRBJ2-5, with 7 bases lining up with TRBD1. Trimming at V came to 6 bases and at J to 4 bases, leaving 8 bases not matched to a gene. CDR1 MNHEY and CDR2 SVGAGI come from the germline V gene. The CDR3 runs to 14 residues. CDR3 sequence (DNA): TGTGCCAGCAGCACCACAGGGGTGATAGAGACCCAGTACTTC. This translates into CASSTTGVIETQYF.

The rearrangement joins TRBV9 to TRBJ2-2, with D possibly being TRBD2 (5 bases). Trimming took 0 bases from V and 2 from J, leaving 5 bases between them. The CDR3 runs 14 residues. The germline gives CDR1 SGDLS, CDR2 YYNGEE. CDR3 region: CASSVGTNTGELFF. The CDR3, as DNA: TGTGCCAGCAGCGTAGGGACTAACACCGGGGAGCTGTTTTTT.

V and J are TRBV19 and TRBJ2-1, with TRBD2 matching over 10 bases. CDR3 size: 15 residues. Germline CDR1 and CDR2: LNHDA and SQIVND (reference sequence). With 4 bases clipped from V and 6 bases from J, the junction kept 6 bases outside the gene matches. The CDR3 region has the DNA TGTGCCAGTAGTACTAGCGGGAGTGACATCAATGAGCAGTTCTTC. Translating it yields CASSTSGSDINEQFF.

V gene TRBV12-3 or TRBV12-4 combines with J gene TRBJ2-1; D uncertain. The CDR3 runs to 13 residues. The ends were cut back, 5 bases at V and 5 bases at J, with 10 bases in the middle. The CDR3 spells CASSPTRNNEQFF. CDR3 in DNA: TGTGCCAGCAGTCCGACCAGAAACAATGAGCAGTTCTTC.

The chain carries TRBV7-2 and TRBJ2-7, with 7 bases lining up with TRBD1. J lost 0 bases, V lost 1 base, and 3 bases had no gene match. This CDR3 has 15 residues. The germline CDR1 and CDR2 sequences are SGHTA and FQGNSA. The CDR3 loop is CASSLVPGGSYEQYF. The CDR3 DNA reads as TGTGCCAGCAGCTTAGTCCCAGGGGGCTCCTACGAGCAGTACTTC.

The J gene is TRBJ2-7, the V gene TRBV5-1; TRBD2 matches 10 bases. This CDR3 contains 15 residues. Looked up from germline, CDR1 is SGHRS and CDR2 is YFSETQ. V shed 3 bases, J shed 5 bases, and the junction held 8 bases outside the gene matches. The CDR3 spells CASSSSGTSAHEQYF. CDR3 in DNA: TGCGCCAGCAGCTCTTCCGGGACTAGCGCCCACGAGCAGTACTTC.

The CDR3, as DNA: TGTGCCAGTAGTGACTTCTACACAGGCAGCTCCTATAATTCACCCCTCCACTTT. Amino acids: CASSDFYTGSSYNSPLHF. The gene calls are TRBV19 and TRBJ1-6; tentatively, D is TRBD1 (5 bases). The CDR3 spans 18 residues. Between the trimmed V and J ends, which lost 5 bases and 0 bases, there was a span of 17 bases. In germline, CDR1 is LNHDA, CDR2 SQIVND (reference sequence).

The V and J genes are TRBV5-1 and TRBJ1-2; the match to TRBD1 covers 12 bases. CDR3 length: 15 amino acids. The trim removed 3 bases at V and 4 bases at J, leaving 4 bases unmatched. The V gene's germline CDR1 is SGHRS and CDR2 YFSETQ. CDR3 amino acids: CASSWGQGATYGYTF. The CDR3 coding sequence is TGCGCCAGCAGCTGGGGACAGGGGGCGACCTATGGCTACACCTTC. The complete variable domain, with remaining parts taken from reference TRBV5-1 and TRBJ1-2, reads KAGVTQTPRYLIKTRGQQVTLSCSPISGHRSVSWYQQTPGQGLQFLFEYFSETQRNKGNFPGRFSGRQFSNSRSEMNVSTLELGDSALYLCASSWGQGATYGYTFGSGTRLTVV.

This rearrangement joins TRBV6-2 or TRBV6-3 to TRBJ2-4, with TRBD2 matching over 13 bases. This CDR3 comprises 17 residues. Germline V gene sequence: CDR1 MNHEY, CDR2 SVGEGT. Trimming at V came to 5 bases and at J to 4 bases, leaving 8 bases not matched to a gene. The chain's CDR3 is CASSPWTSGGPKNIQYF. The CDR3 nucleotides are TGTGCCAGCAGTCCATGGACTAGCGGGGGCCCTAAAAACATTCAGTACTTC.

CDR3 nucleotide sequence: TGTGCCAGCAGTTTACAGGGGCGCTTTGAGACCCAGTACTTC. Translation: CASSLQGRFETQYF. The rearrangement joins TRBV28 to TRBJ2-5, with TRBD1 as a possible D gene (6 bases). The CDR3 extends over 14 amino acids. From germline, CDR1 is MDHEN and CDR2 SYDVKM. The ends were cut back, 2 bases at V and 5 bases at J, with 12 bases in the middle.

V and J are TRBV28 and TRBJ2-2, with TRBD1 as a possible D gene (5 bases). V lost 6 bases and J lost 7, with 12 bases in between. Germline-derived CDR1 and CDR2 are MDHEN and SYDVKM. The CDR3 loop spans 13 amino acids. The CDR3 loop reads CASSITQGGELFF. The CDR3 DNA reads as TGTGCCAGCAGCATAACCCAGGGCGGGGAGCTGTTTTTT.